This TCR beta chain is from a study of beta chain features in type 1 diabetes. Study context: Investigators examined nearly 110,000,000 sorted cells across all samples.

As every portion of the isolated RNA was reverse transcribed, the sequencing read expressed TCRB transcripts. The table came from immunoSEQ multiplex PCR; TCRdb's copy has only in-frame clones and leaves some out. The sample records roughly 220,000 clones, 16% being singletons. Findings and caveats of the study: Naive, central memory and Treg TCRB repertoires seemed to resemble each other more closely in patients than they did in healthy donors. A possible short-template PCR bias applies equally to patients and controls. TCRB CDR3 length was moderately but significantly reduced in all four CD4+ subsets of Type 1 diabetes patients.

In the case of this clone: Its antigen remains unidentified.

V lost 4 bases, J lost 7 bases, and 9 bases stayed unmatched. Germline V gene sequence: CDR1 GTSNPN, CDR2 SVGIG (reference sequence). The CDR3 totals 13 residues. This TCR came from a man aged 25 to 45 with type 1 diabetes. The V gene is TRBV30, the J gene TRBJ2-7, with 8 bases lining up with TRBD1. The sample consisted of naive CD4+ T cells from blood. CDR3 sequence (DNA): TGTGCCTGGAAACGGACAGGGATTGGGGAGCAGTACTTC. The encoded protein is CAWKRTGIGEQYF. Full variable domain (remainder filled in from reference TRBV30 and TRBJ2-7): SQTIHQWPATLVQPVGSPLSLECTVEGTSNPNLYWYRQAAGRGLQLLFYSVGIGQISSEVPQNLSASRPQDRQFILSSKKLLLSDSGFYLCAWKRTGIGEQYFGPGTRLTVT.